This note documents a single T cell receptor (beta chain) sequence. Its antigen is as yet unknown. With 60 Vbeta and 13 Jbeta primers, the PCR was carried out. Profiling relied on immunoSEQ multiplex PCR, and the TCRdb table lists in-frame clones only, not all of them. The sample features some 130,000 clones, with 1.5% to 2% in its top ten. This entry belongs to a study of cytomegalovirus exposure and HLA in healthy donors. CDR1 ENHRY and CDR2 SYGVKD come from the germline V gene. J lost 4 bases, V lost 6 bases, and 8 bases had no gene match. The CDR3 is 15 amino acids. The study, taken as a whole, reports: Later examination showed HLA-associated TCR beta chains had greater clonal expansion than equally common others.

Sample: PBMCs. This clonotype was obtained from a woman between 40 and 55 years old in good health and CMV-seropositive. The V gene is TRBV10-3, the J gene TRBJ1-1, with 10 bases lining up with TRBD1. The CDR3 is CAIRGDRGRSTEAFF. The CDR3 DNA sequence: TGTGCCATCAGGGGGGACAGGGGAAGGAGCACTGAAGCTTTCTTT.